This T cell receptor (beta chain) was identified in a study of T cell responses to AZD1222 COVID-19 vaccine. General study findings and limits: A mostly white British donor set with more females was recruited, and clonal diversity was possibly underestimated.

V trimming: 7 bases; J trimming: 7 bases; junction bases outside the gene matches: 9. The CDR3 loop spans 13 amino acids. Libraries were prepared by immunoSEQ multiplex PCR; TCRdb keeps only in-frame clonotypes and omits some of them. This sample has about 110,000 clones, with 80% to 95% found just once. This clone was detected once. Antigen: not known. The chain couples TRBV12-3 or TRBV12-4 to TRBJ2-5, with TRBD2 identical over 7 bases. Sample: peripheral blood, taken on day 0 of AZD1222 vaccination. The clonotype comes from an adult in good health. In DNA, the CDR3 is TGTGCCAGCACCACAACTAGCGTCGGGACCCAGTACTTC. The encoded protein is CASTTTSVGTQYF.